The next 2 T cell receptor beta chains were all read from a single sample in a study of cytomegalovirus exposure and HLA in healthy donors. PCR was performed using 60 Vbeta and 13 Jbeta primers. Generated by immunoSEQ multiplex PCR, the TCRdb table keeps only in-frame clones and is missing some. The sample comprises around 100,000 clones, about 81% of which are singletons, and about 4% rests with the top ten. Sequences were obtained from PBMCs. Receptors originate from a woman in her 40s in good health and CMV-seropositive.

This clone was found a few times. V gene TRBV4-1 combines with J gene TRBJ1-1; TRBD1 aligns across 8 bases. Germline CDR1 MGHRA, CDR2 YSYEKL. V shed 0 bases, J shed 8 bases, and the junction held 5 bases outside the gene matches. The CDR3 consists of 14 residues. The CDR3 spells CASSQESRQGEAFF. The CDR3, as DNA: TGCGCCAGCAGCCAAGAATCCAGACAGGGGGAAGCTTTCTTT.

The J gene is TRBJ2-5, the V gene TRBV4-2; a possible D gene is TRBD1 (5 bases). The J call is uncertain, as TRBJ2-7 better fits the DNA end. The V gene's germline CDR1 is LGHNA and CDR2 YNFKEQ. The CDR3 has 15 amino acids. The CDR3 region has the DNA TGTGCCAGCAGCCAAACAGGTAATTCACACTACGAGCAGTACTTC. It encodes CASSQTGNSHYEQYF.